Each of the 32 T cell receptor beta chains below was sequenced from the same sample in a study of control samples from healthy donors and cancer patients. Sequencing used immunoSEQ multiplex PCR; TCRdb keeps in-frame clones, though not all of them. The sample has tens of thousands of clones, approximately 90% seen once; the top ten hold about 1.6%. The material sequenced was PBMCs. These receptors were obtained from a man in his forties with colorectal cancer.

V usage is TRBV18 and J usage is TRBJ1-5; D gene uncertain. CDR1 is KGHSH, CDR2 LQKENI, per germline. This CDR3 spans 13 amino acids. Trimming left V 3 bases short and J 3 bases short, with 6 bases between. The CDR3 sequence is CASSPSPNQPQHF. As DNA, the CDR3 is TGTGCCAGCTCACCCTCTCCCAATCAGCCCCAGCATTTT.

This chain uses TRBV13 with TRBJ2-2; the D is unclear. Trimming cost V 5 bases and J 6 bases, with 19 bases left between them. Germline CDR1 and CDR2: PRHDT and FYEKMQ (reference sequence). The CDR3 has 16 amino acids. For the CDR3, the DNA is TGTGCCAGCAGCCACAACTTGGGTGTAATCGCCGGGGAGCTGTTTTTT. Its protein product is CASSHNLGVIAGELFF.

In this sample, this clone turned up once. This chain connects TRBV2 to TRBJ1-5; the D gene is possibly TRBD1 (6 bases). The CDR3 is 15 amino acids. The germline V and J ends were trimmed by 5 bases and 5 bases, with 16 bases remaining between them. CDR1 is SNHLY and CDR2 is FYNNEI in the germline V gene. The CDR3 loop is CASSPGASSDQPQHF. DNA for the CDR3: TGTGCCAGCAGTCCAGGGGCCAGCTCGGATCAGCCCCAGCATTTT. The variable domain in full, completed from reference TRBV2 and TRBJ1-5, reads EPEVTQTPSHQVTQMGQEVILRCVPISNHLYFYWYRQILGQKVEFLVSFYNNEISEKSEIFDDQFSVERPDGSNFTLKIRSTKLEDSAMYFCASSPGASSDQPQHFGDGTRLSIL.

With regard to this clone: The germline gene is not matched at one end of the junction; a read error may be the cause. The CDR3 region is CASSPDRPNYGHTF. CDR3 coding DNA: TGTGCCAGCAGTCCCGACAGGCCCAACTATGGCCACACCTTC. The chain combines TRBV2 with TRBJ1-2, with D maybe TRBD1 (6 bases). CDR3 length: 14 residues. Looked up from germline, CDR1 is SNHLY and CDR2 is FYNNEI.

The chain combines TRBV27 with TRBJ1-5; D perhaps matches TRBD1 (5 bases). The germline CDR1 and CDR2 sequences are MNHEY and SMNVEV (reference sequence). Trimming removed 3 bases from V and 3 bases from J, with 9 bases in between. The CDR3 consists of 14 residues. The CDR3 here is CASSLAGNNQPQHF. DNA of the CDR3: TGTGCCAGCAGTTTGGCAGGGAACAATCAGCCCCAGCATTTT.

The rearrangement joins TRBV27 to TRBJ1-5; 7 bases line up with TRBD1. The germline V gene has CDR1 MNHEY and CDR2 SMNVEV (reference sequence). After removal of 6 bases from V and 7 bases from J, the junction contained 6 bases not matched to a gene. The CDR3 contains 13 residues. CDR3 nucleotide sequence: TGTGCCAGCAGCTTTGGCAGGGGGCAGCCCCAGCATTTT. Protein: CASSFGRGQPQHF.

This clone was detected only a few times. The rearrangement joins TRBV4-1 to TRBJ2-3; no definite D call. This CDR3 contains 13 residues. Germline V CDR1 and CDR2: MGHRA, YSYEKL. Between the trimmed V and J ends, which lost 3 bases and 3 bases, there was a span of 7 bases. The CDR3 protein is CASSHRLTDTQYF. The CDR3 coding sequence is TGCGCCAGCAGCCATCGCCTTACAGATACGCAGTATTTT.

The chain employs TRBV28 and TRBJ1-1; TRBD1 might be the D (6 bases). This CDR3 is 13 amino acids long. In germline, CDR1 is MDHEN, CDR2 SYDVKM. Trimming pared 5 bases from V and 10 bases from J, leaving 17 bases between. CDR3 protein: CASSATGLRGAFF. The CDR3 nucleotides are TGTGCCAGCAGTGCTACAGGGCTCCGTGGAGCTTTCTTT.

This chain connects TRBV5-1 to TRBJ1-6, with 9 bases lining up with TRBD1. CDR3 length: 17 amino acids. Germline-derived CDR1 and CDR2 are SGHRS and YFSETQ. V was pared by 2 bases and J by 7 bases, with 10 bases of the junction left unmatched. Here the CDR3 DNA reads TGCGCCAGCAGCTTAGGCCTTACAGGGGGCTCCAATTCACCCCTCCACTTT. Its protein product is CASSLGLTGGSNSPLHF.

The chain employs TRBV9 and TRBJ2-3, with D unresolved. Trimming pared 2 bases from V and 2 bases from J, leaving 12 bases between. The CDR3 runs 15 residues. Germline V gene sequence: CDR1 SGDLS, CDR2 YYNGEE. The CDR3 protein is CASSVALQPTDTQYF. The DNA for the CDR3 is TGTGCCAGCAGCGTTGCCCTACAGCCCACAGATACGCAGTATTTT. Combining the CDR3 with reference TRBV9 and TRBJ2-3 gives the whole variable domain DSGVTQTPKHLITATGQRVTLRCSPRSGDLSVYWYQQSLDQGLQFLIQYYNGEERAKGNILERFSAQQFPDLHSELNLSSLELGDSALYFCASSVALQPTDTQYFGPGTRLTVL.

This clone has just a few counts. The gene calls are TRBV27 and TRBJ2-2, with D tentatively TRBD1 (6 bases). V was trimmed by 6 bases and J by 5 bases, leaving 16 bases between them. The V gene's germline CDR1 is MNHEY and CDR2 SMNVEV (reference sequence). CDR3 length equals 15 residues. CDR3 in DNA: TGTGCCAGCAGCCCACAGGGAACCGGAACCGGGGAGCTGTTTTTT. This encodes CASSPQGTGTGELFF.

The CDR3 reads CASTPKGVQETQYF. The CDR3 DNA follows: TGTGCCAGTACCCCGAAGGGGGTCCAAGAGACCCAGTACTTC. V usage is TRBV19 and J usage is TRBJ2-5; D is perhaps TRBD1 (6 bases). This CDR3 region has 14 residues. Germline V gives CDR1 LNHDA, CDR2 SQIVND (reference sequence). The V and J ends lost 7 bases and 1 base respectively, with 13 bases between them.

The chain carries TRBV7-6 and TRBJ2-5; 7 bases line up with TRBD2. The CDR3 length is 15 residues. V shed 5 bases, J shed 0 bases, and the junction held 6 bases outside the gene matches. Germline assignment: CDR1 SGHVS and CDR2 FNYEAQ. The CDR3 sequence is CASSRRGGYQETQYF. In DNA, the CDR3 is TGTGCCAGCAGCCGTAGGGGAGGGTACCAAGAGACCCAGTACTTC. Full variable domain (outside the CDR3, taken from reference TRBV7-6 and TRBJ2-5): GAGVSQSPRYKVTKRGQDVALRCDPISGHVSLYWYRQALGQGPEFLTYFNYEAQQDKSGLPNDRFSAERPEGSISTLTIQRTEQRDSAMYRCASSRRGGYQETQYFGPGTRLLVL.

The chain carries TRBV6-5 and TRBJ2-7; 8 nucleotides align to TRBD1. The CDR3 consists of 14 residues. Germline V gene lookup returns CDR1 MNHEY and CDR2 SVGAGI. The junction had 2 bases not matched to a gene; V was cut back by 0 bases and J by 4 bases. DNA for the CDR3: TGTGCCAGCAGTTACTCACAGGGGGTATACGAGCAGTACTTC. Its protein product is CASSYSQGVYEQYF.

The J gene is TRBJ2-5, the V gene TRBV19, with 7 positions matching TRBD2. Germline V lookup: CDR1 LNHDA, CDR2 SQIVND (reference sequence). The CDR3 is 17 amino acids. The J segment lost 0 bases and the V segment lost 3 bases, leaving 10 bases of the junction unmatched. The DNA of the CDR3 is TGTGCCAGTAGTATCCCGTCAGCGGGATGGTACCAAGAGACCCAGTACTTC. Translating gives CASSIPSAGWYQETQYF.

V usage is TRBV9 and J usage is TRBJ1-6, with unresolved D. V shed 0 bases and J shed 8 bases, with 6 bases lying between them. The CDR3 has 13 residues. Germline V gene data show CDR1 as SGDLS and CDR2 as YYNGEE. The CDR3 DNA reads as TGTGCCAGCAGCGTAGCTGGCGATTCACCCCTCCACTTT. As protein: CASSVAGDSPLHF. Full variable domain (outside the CDR3, taken from reference TRBV9 and TRBJ1-6): DSGVTQTPKHLITATGQRVTLRCSPRSGDLSVYWYQQSLDQGLQFLIQYYNGEERAKGNILERFSAQQFPDLHSELNLSSLELGDSALYFCASSVAGDSPLHFGNGTRLTVT.

In the case of this clone: Germline is not matched at one junction end, which may reflect a read error. The CDR3 loop is CASSLFLLCYEQYF. CDR3 DNA sequence: TGTGCTAGCAGCTTATTTCTTCTTTGTTACGAGCAGTACTTC. V is TRBV7-7 and J is TRBJ2-7, with no clear D. The germline gives CDR1 SSHAT, CDR2 FNYEAQ (reference sequence). The CDR3 spans 14 residues.

This clone was picked up one time. The chain carries TRBV2 and TRBJ1-2; a weak D match, TRBD1 (6 bases). CDR3 length: 11 residues. Germline CDR1 is SNHLY and CDR2 is FYNNEI. V was cut by 10 bases and J by 4 bases, with 10 bases left in between. The CDR3: CAIQGGYGYTF. CDR3 coding DNA: TGTGCCATACAGGGTGGCTATGGCTACACCTTC.

The chain combines TRBV27 with TRBJ2-5; D gene uncertain. Trimming stripped 3 bases from V and 2 bases from J, with 7 bases between. CDR1 MNHEY and CDR2 SMNVEV come from the germline V gene (reference sequence). The CDR3 covers 13 residues. Here the CDR3 DNA reads TGTGCCAGCAGTTTTTGGGGTCAAGAGACCCAGTACTTC. This encodes CASSFWGQETQYF.

The rearrangement links TRBV27 to TRBJ2-1; D unclear. The V end was cut by 2 bases, the J end by 7 bases, with 15 bases between. Germline CDR1 MNHEY, CDR2 SMNVEV (reference sequence). CDR3 length equals 15 residues. The CDR3: CASSLEPNLGNEQFF. CDR3 sequence (DNA): TGTGCCAGCAGTTTAGAGCCGAACCTTGGGAATGAGCAGTTCTTC.

The chain is built from TRBV11-2 and TRBJ1-1, with no clear D. CDR3 length: 12 amino acids. CDR1 is SGHAT, CDR2 FQNNGV, per germline. With 1 base removed from V and 8 bases from J, the gap between germline ends came to 8 bases. The CDR3 sequence: CASSLGFSEAFF. As DNA, the CDR3 is TGTGCCAGCAGCTTAGGGTTCTCAGAAGCTTTCTTT. Variable domain in full (rest from reference TRBV11-2 and TRBJ1-1): EAGVAQSPRYKIIEKRQSVAFWCNPISGHATLYWYQQILGQGPKLLIQFQNNGVVDDSQLPKDRFSAERLKGVDSTLKIQPAKLEDSAVYLCASSLGFSEAFFGQGTRLTVV.

The chain combines TRBV10-3 with TRBJ1-2, with D tentatively TRBD1 (5 bases). The CDR3 covers 15 residues. The germline V gene has CDR1 ENHRY and CDR2 SYGVKD. The V and J ends lost 0 bases and 2 bases respectively, with 10 bases between them. CDR3: CAISESFTGNYGYTF. The CDR3 nucleotides are TGTGCCATCAGTGAGTCGTTTACAGGAAACTATGGCTACACCTTC.

In DNA form, the CDR3 reads TGCGCCAGCAGCTTAGCGGGAGTAGATACGCAGTATTTT. The encoded protein is CASSLAGVDTQYF. The chain links TRBV5-1 to TRBJ2-3; 8 positions agree with TRBD2. The CDR3 extends over 13 amino acids. Germline V gene sequence: CDR1 SGHRS, CDR2 YFSETQ. J lost 5 bases, V lost 2 bases, and 1 base had no gene match.

The V call is TRBV10-3, the J call TRBJ2-1; 14 nucleotides match TRBD2. This CDR3 is built from 15 residues. The germline V gene has CDR1 ENHRY and CDR2 SYGVKD. J was trimmed by 7 bases and V by 10 bases; bases with no gene match: 9. The CDR3 reads CATSGTSGSVNEQFF. CDR3 nucleotides: TGTGCCACCTCCGGGACTAGCGGGAGCGTGAATGAGCAGTTCTTC.

This clone has a single count. V and J are TRBV7-8 and TRBJ2-7; TRBD2 agrees at 11 bases. This CDR3 contains 14 residues. V lost 7 bases to trimming and J lost 5 bases; unmatched junction nucleotides: 7. Germline V gives CDR1 SGHVS, CDR2 FQNEAQ. The CDR3 region has the DNA TGTGCCAGCAACCAACTAGCGGGAGTAAACGAGCAGTACTTC. Its protein is CASNQLAGVNEQYF.

This chain joins TRBV13 and TRBJ1-1, with D unresolved. Looked up from germline, CDR1 is PRHDT and CDR2 is FYEKMQ (reference sequence). V lost 5 bases and J 1 base, leaving 11 bases between the germline ends. The CDR3 runs 14 residues. The CDR3 nucleotides are TGTGCCAGCAGCCCCGTCACTAGGAACACTGAAGCTTTCTTT. It translates to CASSPVTRNTEAFF.

This chain joins TRBV19 and TRBJ1-5; 7 bases are shared with TRBD1. V lost 3 bases and J lost 5; bases outside the gene matches: 4. Germline CDR1 reads LNHDA; CDR2 reads SQIVND (reference sequence). The CDR3 totals 14 residues. CDR3 nucleotide sequence: TGTGCCAGTAGTATTCTCACAGGGGATCAGCCCCAGCATTTT. Its translation is CASSILTGDQPQHF.

CDR3 protein: CASIPGLAVHYEQYF. In nucleotides, the CDR3 is TGTGCCAGCATCCCGGGACTAGCGGTCCACTACGAGCAGTACTTC. The chain joins TRBV28 to TRBJ2-7, with 11 positions matching TRBD2. This CDR3 comprises 15 residues. The V and J ends lost 7 bases and 3 bases, in that order; junction bases with no gene match: 8. Germline V gives CDR1 MDHEN, CDR2 SYDVKM.

The rearrangement links TRBV11-3 to TRBJ1-1; TRBD1 matches 8 bases. The CDR3 contains 14 residues. CDR1 and CDR2 from the germline V gene are SGHNT and YENEEA. J was trimmed by 5 bases and V by 0 bases; bases with no gene match: 2. The chain's CDR3 is CASSLEGDRTEAFF. CDR3 coding DNA: TGTGCCAGCAGCTTAGAGGGGGACAGGACTGAAGCTTTCTTT.

The chain has TRBV19 and TRBJ1-2; 7 nucleotides match TRBD1. V lost 5 bases and J lost 4; bases outside the gene matches: 10. Germline CDR1 is LNHDA and CDR2 is SQIVND (reference sequence). This CDR3 region has 15 residues. The CDR3 DNA sequence: TGTGCCAGTAGTTTGGTTACGGGGACAGCCTATGGCTACACCTTC. Its translation: CASSLVTGTAYGYTF.

The chain has TRBV7-4 and TRBJ2-7; D is ambiguous. The CDR3 contains 16 residues. Germline values: CDR1 SGHVT, CDR2 SQSDAQ. Trimming removed 4 bases from V and 3 bases from J, with 19 bases in between. This CDR3 is CASSSGRSWSLYEQYF. For the CDR3, the DNA is TGTGCCAGCAGCTCGGGCCGATCTTGGTCCCTCTACGAGCAGTACTTC.

The genes are TRBV11-2 and TRBJ2-7; D gene unclear. The CDR3 is 13 amino acids. Trimming took 4 bases from V and 3 from J, leaving 10 bases between them. Germline V lookup: CDR1 SGHAT, CDR2 FQNNGV. The CDR3 DNA reads as TGTGCCAGCAGCTACAGCGTCGGCTACGAGCAGTACTTC. As protein: CASSYSVGYEQYF.